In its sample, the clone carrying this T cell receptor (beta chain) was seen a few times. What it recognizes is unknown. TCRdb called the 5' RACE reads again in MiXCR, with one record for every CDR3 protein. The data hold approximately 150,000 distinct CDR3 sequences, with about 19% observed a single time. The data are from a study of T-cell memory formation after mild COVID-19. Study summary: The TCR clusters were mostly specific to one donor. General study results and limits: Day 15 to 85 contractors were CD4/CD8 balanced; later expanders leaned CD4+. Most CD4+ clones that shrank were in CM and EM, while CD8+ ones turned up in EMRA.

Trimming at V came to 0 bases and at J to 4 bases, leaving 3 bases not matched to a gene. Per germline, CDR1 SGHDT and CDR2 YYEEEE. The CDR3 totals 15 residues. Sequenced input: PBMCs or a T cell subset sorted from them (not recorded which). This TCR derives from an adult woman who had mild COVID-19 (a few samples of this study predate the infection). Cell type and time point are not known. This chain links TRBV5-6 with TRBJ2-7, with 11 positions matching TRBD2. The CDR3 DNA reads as TGTGCCAGCAGCTTGGGACTAGCGGGATATTACGAGCAGTACTTC. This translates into CASSLGLAGYYEQYF.